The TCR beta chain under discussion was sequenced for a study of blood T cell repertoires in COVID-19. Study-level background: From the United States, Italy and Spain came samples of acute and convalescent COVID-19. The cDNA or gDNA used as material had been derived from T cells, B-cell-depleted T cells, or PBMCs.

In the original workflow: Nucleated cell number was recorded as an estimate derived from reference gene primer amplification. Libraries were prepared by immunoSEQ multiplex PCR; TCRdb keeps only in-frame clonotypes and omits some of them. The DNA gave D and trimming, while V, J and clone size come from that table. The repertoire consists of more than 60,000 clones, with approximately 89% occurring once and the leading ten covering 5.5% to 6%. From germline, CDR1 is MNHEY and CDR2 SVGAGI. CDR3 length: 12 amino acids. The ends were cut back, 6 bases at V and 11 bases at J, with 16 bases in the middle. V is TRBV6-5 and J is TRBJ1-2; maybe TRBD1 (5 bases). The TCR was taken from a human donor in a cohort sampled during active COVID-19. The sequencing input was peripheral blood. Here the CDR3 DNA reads TGTGCCAGCAGCACTTCTTACGGGGGTTACACCTTC. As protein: CASSTSYGGYTF.